The 9 T cell receptor beta chains reported below all come from one sample, sequenced in a study of shared clonotypes between healthy human individuals. The assay was immunoSEQ multiplex PCR, and TCRdb's table has in-frame clones only and misses some. This table has about 2.2 million clones, roughly 93% appearing once. Only CD45RO-negative cells positively selected for CCR7 counted as naive CD8 cells, so terminally differentiated effector memory CD45RA+ cells were excluded. Material: naive CD8+ T cells from PBMCs. These receptors came from a young man in good health. Some clones in this sample may be carry-over from other donors' samples.

The chain carries TRBV4-1 and TRBJ1-1; tentatively, D is TRBD1 (6 bases). The CDR3 consists of 16 residues. V lost 4 bases and J lost 0, with 15 bases in between. Per the germline V gene, CDR1 is MGHRA and CDR2 is YSYEKL. The CDR3 region has the DNA TGCGCCAGCAGCCCGCGGGAGGGGGTTATGAACACTGAAGCTTTCTTT. As protein: CASSPREGVMNTEAFF.

The rearrangement joins TRBV19 to TRBJ2-7; D may be TRBD2 (6 bases). Germline CDR1 and CDR2: LNHDA and SQIVND (reference sequence). Trimming pared 5 bases from V and 4 bases from J, leaving 15 bases between. The CDR3 runs 14 residues. This CDR3 reads CASSPGTGEYEQYF. CDR3 sequence (DNA): TGTGCCAGTAGTCCCGGGACGGGGGAATACGAGCAGTACTTC.

J is TRBJ2-7 and V is TRBV5-1; D might be TRBD1 (6 bases). The V gene's germline CDR1 is SGHRS and CDR2 YFSETQ. V lost 4 bases and J 6 bases, leaving 11 bases between the germline ends. The CDR3 loop spans 12 amino acids. CDR3: CASSPTGPEQYF. CDR3 nucleotide sequence: TGCGCCAGCAGCCCTACAGGGCCCGAGCAGTACTTC.

This clone was detected only once. The V gene is TRBV6-1, the J gene TRBJ1-2, with unresolved D. CDR3 length: 15 amino acids. Germline V gene sequence: CDR1 MNHNS, CDR2 SASEGT. The V gene lost 6 bases and the J gene lost 3 bases, with 17 bases spanning the gap. The CDR3 protein is CASSDPRGGHYGYTF. DNA of the CDR3: TGTGCCAGCAGCGACCCCCGCGGAGGGCACTATGGCTACACCTTC.

The chain recombines TRBV11-2 with TRBJ2-2; D gene ambiguous. V lost 5 bases, J lost 3 bases, and 13 bases lay in between. This CDR3 is 15 amino acids long. Germline CDR1 reads SGHAT; CDR2 reads FQNNGV. The CDR3 DNA reads as TGTGCCAGCAGCCCCGTCCCGCAGTACACCGGGGAGCTGTTTTTT. This codes for CASSPVPQYTGELFF.

The CDR3 DNA follows: TGTGCCAGCGGAATGGGAATCTCCTACAATGAGCAGTTCTTC. Its translation: CASGMGISYNEQFF. V is TRBV28 and J is TRBJ2-1; D remains unclear. Trimming removed 8 bases from V and 0 bases from J, with 11 bases in between. Germline CDR1 and CDR2: MDHEN and SYDVKM. The CDR3 has 14 amino acids.

This clone was seen more than once but under ten times. CDR3 nucleotides: TGCGCCAGCAGCGACCAGGGCACTGAAGCTTTCTTT. This codes for CASSDQGTEAFF. V gene TRBV4-3 combines with J gene TRBJ1-1; tentative D call: TRBD1 (5 bases). The CDR3 contains 12 residues. CDR1 LGHNA and CDR2 YSLEER come from the germline V gene. Trimming left V 5 bases short and J 4 bases short, with 8 bases between.

The chain recombines TRBV7-9 with TRBJ2-5; possible D gene TRBD2, 5 bases. V gave up 10 bases and J gave up 5 bases, with 14 bases separating them. Germline V gene sequence: CDR1 SEHNR, CDR2 FQNEAQ (reference sequence). The CDR3 covers 12 residues. CDR3 nucleotide sequence: TGTGCCATCGGCGGGTTCAAGGAGACCCAGTACTTC. Encoded protein: CAIGGFKETQYF.

V is TRBV19 and J is TRBJ1-1; 8 nucleotides agree with TRBD1. CDR1 and CDR2 from the germline V gene are LNHDA and SQIVND (reference sequence). The CDR3 sequence is 14 residues long. V was clipped by 3 bases and J by 6 bases; unmatched bases: 6. The CDR3 region has the DNA TGTGCCAGTAGTATTGGACAGGGAAGGGCTGAAGCTTTCTTT. Encoded protein: CASSIGQGRAEAFF.